This is a list of T cell receptor beta chains from one sample in a study of T cell responses to AZD1222 COVID-19 vaccine. Profiled with immunoSEQ multiplex PCR; TCRdb holds only in-frame clones, not every one. The sample yields about 86,000 clones, about 72% seen once. Sequencing was performed on peripheral blood, taken on day 0 of AZD1222 vaccination. These receptors came from an adult in good health. The CDR3 runs from the conserved cysteine through the conserved F or W. A D gene is named only where the DNA matches it firmly. Not every row has a clone size; where given, it reads once, few, many or a size class.

v_gene: TRBV28; abundance: NA; j_gene: TRBJ2-3; d_gene: TRBD2; CDR3aa: CASSLRLAGVLDGTDTQYF; CDR3nt: TGTGCCAGCAGTTTAAGGCTAGCGGGAGTCTTGGATGGCACAGATACGCAGTATTTT
v_gene: TRBV19; abundance: few; j_gene: TRBJ2-7; d_gene: NA; CDR3aa: CASSIRLGVYEQYF; CDR3nt: TGTGCCAGTAGTATAAGGCTCGGGGTTTACGAGCAGTACTTC
v_gene: TRBV10-3; abundance: NA; j_gene: TRBJ2-1; d_gene: NA; CDR3aa: CAISEYPRTPYNEQFF; CDR3nt: TGTGCCATCAGTGAGTACCCCCGGACACCATACAATGAGCAGTTCTTC
v_gene: TRBV29-1; abundance: NA; j_gene: TRBJ2-3; d_gene: NA; CDR3aa: CSATPTGGETLSTDTQYF; CDR3nt: TGCAGCGCCACACCAACAGGGGGGGAAACATTGAGCACAGATACGCAGTATTTT
v_gene: TRBV25-1; abundance: NA; j_gene: TRBJ2-7; d_gene: TRBD2; CDR3aa: CASSEASGIGSNYEQYF; CDR3nt: TGTGCCAGCAGTGAGGCTAGCGGGATTGGCTCTAACTACGAGCAGTACTTC
v_gene: TRBV19; abundance: NA; j_gene: TRBJ1-2; d_gene: NA; CDR3aa: CASSIFGIPDGYTF; CDR3nt: TGTGCCAGTAGTATCTTCGGAATACCGGACGGCTACACCTTC
v_gene: TRBV18; abundance: NA; j_gene: TRBJ1-2; d_gene: NA; CDR3aa: CASSPQGPNYGYTF; CDR3nt: TGTGCCAGCTCACCCCAGGGGCCTAACTATGGCTACACCTTC
v_gene: TRBV6-2/TRBV6-3; abundance: NA; j_gene: TRBJ1-2; d_gene: NA; CDR3aa: CASSLQGYGYTF; CDR3nt: TGTGCCAGCAGTCTTCAGGGCTATGGCTACACCTTC
v_gene: TRBV10-3; abundance: once; j_gene: TRBJ1-1; d_gene: NA; CDR3aa: CAITDGNTEAFF; CDR3nt: TGTGCCATCACTGACGGGAACACTGAAGCTTTCTTT
v_gene: TRBV3-1/TRBV3-2; abundance: NA; j_gene: TRBJ1-5; d_gene: NA; CDR3aa: CASSQRGPGLNQPQHF; CDR3nt: TGTGCCAGCAGCCAAAGGGGTCCAGGACTCAATCAGCCCCAGCATTTT
v_gene: TRBV18; abundance: once; j_gene: TRBJ1-5; d_gene: NA; CDR3aa: CASSRTPPANQPQHF; CDR3nt: TGTGCCAGCTCCCGGACACCCCCGGCAAATCAGCCCCAGCATTTT
v_gene: TRBV9; abundance: once; j_gene: TRBJ2-7; d_gene: TRBD2; CDR3aa: CASSGGLAVEYEQYF; CDR3nt: TGTGCCAGCAGCGGGGGACTAGCGGTAGAGTACGAGCAGTACTTC
v_gene: TRBV2; abundance: NA; j_gene: TRBJ1-6; d_gene: NA; CDR3aa: CASSFEQGRNSPLHF; CDR3nt: TGTGCCAGCAGTTTCGAACAGGGCCGTAATTCACCCCTCCACTTT
v_gene: TRBV28; abundance: NA; j_gene: TRBJ2-3; d_gene: TRBD2; CDR3aa: CASSLRLAGKDTQYF; CDR3nt: TGTGCCAGCAGTTTAAGACTAGCGGGAAAGGATACGCAGTATTTT
v_gene: TRBV5-6; abundance: NA; j_gene: TRBJ1-1; d_gene: NA; CDR3aa: CASSLSGLSEAFF; CDR3nt: TGTGCCAGCAGCTTGTCAGGGCTTAGTGAAGCTTTCTTT
v_gene: TRBV7-6; abundance: NA; j_gene: TRBJ2-5; d_gene: TRBD1; CDR3aa: CASSLAETGGEETQYF; CDR3nt: TGTGCCAGCAGCTTAGCGGAGACAGGGGGGGAAGAGACCCAGTACTTC
v_gene: TRBV19; abundance: NA; j_gene: TRBJ2-3; d_gene: NA; CDR3aa: CASSIGQRGDTQYF; CDR3nt: TGTGCCAGTAGTATCGGCCAGAGGGGGGATACGCAGTATTTT
v_gene: TRBV30; abundance: NA; j_gene: TRBJ2-7; d_gene: NA; CDR3aa: CAWSLSQGSTYEQYF; CDR3nt: TGTGCCTGGAGCCTCTCTCAGGGCTCAACCTACGAGCAGTACTTC
v_gene: TRBV9; abundance: NA; j_gene: TRBJ2-1; d_gene: TRBD1; CDR3aa: CASSVATGGQGHEQFF; CDR3nt: TGTGCCAGCAGCGTAGCTACGGGGGGACAGGGGCATGAGCAGTTCTTC
v_gene: TRBV28; abundance: NA; j_gene: TRBJ1-1; d_gene: NA; CDR3aa: CASSLGTSNTEAFF; CDR3nt: TGTGCCAGCAGTTTAGGCACCTCGAACACTGAAGCTTTCTTT
v_gene: TRBV27; abundance: NA; j_gene: TRBJ2-1; d_gene: NA; CDR3aa: CASSSDPFHGEIRTIEQFF; CDR3nt: TGTGCCAGCAGTTCCGACCCTTTTCATGGGGAGATCCGGACAATTGAGCAGTTCTTC
v_gene: TRBV7-2; abundance: NA; j_gene: TRBJ2-1; d_gene: TRBD2; CDR3aa: CACRTSGSGEQFF; CDR3nt: TGTGCCTGTCGGACTAGCGGGAGTGGTGAGCAGTTCTTC
v_gene: TRBV6-5; abundance: NA; j_gene: TRBJ2-7; d_gene: TRBD2; CDR3aa: CASIAGGPVEEQYF; CDR3nt: TGTGCCAGTATAGCGGGAGGGCCTGTTGAAGAGCAGTACTTC
v_gene: TRBV28; abundance: NA; j_gene: TRBJ1-3; d_gene: NA; CDR3aa: CASSERTVTGNTIYF; CDR3nt: TGTGCCAGCAGTGAAAGGACAGTCACTGGAAACACCATATATTTT
v_gene: TRBV18; abundance: few; j_gene: TRBJ2-1; d_gene: TRBD2; CDR3aa: CASSALAGVYNEQFF; CDR3nt: TGTGCCAGCTCAGCACTAGCGGGAGTCTACAATGAGCAGTTCTTC
v_gene: TRBV11-2; abundance: many; j_gene: TRBJ1-2; d_gene: NA; CDR3aa: CASSSHAGRVGDGYTF; CDR3nt: TGTGCCAGCAGCTCCCACGCGGGAAGGGTAGGCGATGGCTACACCTTC
v_gene: TRBV5-4; abundance: NA; j_gene: TRBJ2-5; d_gene: TRBD2; CDR3aa: CASSSGLAGETQYF; CDR3nt: TGTGCCAGCAGCTCGGGACTAGCGGGAGAGACCCAGTACTTC
v_gene: TRBV28; abundance: NA; j_gene: TRBJ2-7; d_gene: TRBD1; CDR3aa: CASSTLGQGAVSEQYF; CDR3nt: TGTGCCAGCAGTACCCTAGGACAGGGGGCAGTCTCCGAGCAGTACTTC
v_gene: TRBV28; abundance: NA; j_gene: TRBJ1-3; d_gene: NA; CDR3aa: CASRQFSGNTIYF; CDR3nt: TGTGCCAGCAGACAGTTCTCTGGAAACACCATATATTTT
v_gene: TRBV5-6; abundance: few; j_gene: TRBJ2-2; d_gene: NA; CDR3aa: CASSTTTGDFTGELFF; CDR3nt: TGTGCCAGCAGCACCACCACAGGGGACTTCACCGGGGAGCTGTTTTTT
v_gene: TRBV20-1; abundance: once; j_gene: TRBJ2-7; d_gene: NA; CDR3aa: CSASNFLSSYEQYF; CDR3nt: TGCAGTGCTAGTAACTTCCTTAGCTCCTACGAGCAGTACTTC
v_gene: TRBV7-2; abundance: NA; j_gene: TRBJ2-1; d_gene: TRBD2; CDR3aa: CASRQAGGGYNEQFF; CDR3nt: TGTGCCAGCAGACAAGCGGGGGGCGGCTACAATGAGCAGTTCTTC
v_gene: TRBV13; abundance: NA; j_gene: TRBJ2-1; d_gene: TRBD2; CDR3aa: CASNLLAGGINNEQFF; CDR3nt: TGTGCCAGCAACCTCCTAGCGGGAGGGATCAACAATGAGCAGTTCTTC
v_gene: TRBV6-1; abundance: NA; j_gene: TRBJ1-1; d_gene: NA; CDR3aa: CASSESPLGNTEAFF; CDR3nt: TGTGCCAGCAGTGAATCTCCCTTGGGTAACACTGAAGCTTTCTTT
v_gene: TRBV7-9; abundance: few; j_gene: TRBJ1-6; d_gene: TRBD1; CDR3aa: CASSQGAGSPLHF; CDR3nt: TGTGCCAGCAGCCAGGGGGCTGGTTCACCCCTCCACTTT
v_gene: TRBV28; abundance: NA; j_gene: TRBJ2-7; d_gene: NA; CDR3aa: CASSITGPSYEQYF; CDR3nt: TGTGCCAGCAGTATAACCGGCCCTTCCTACGAGCAGTACTTC
v_gene: TRBV7-2; abundance: NA; j_gene: TRBJ2-7; d_gene: TRBD2; CDR3aa: CASSPLGLAGGYEQYF; CDR3nt: TGTGCCAGCAGCCCCCTGGGACTAGCGGGAGGATACGAGCAGTACTTC
v_gene: TRBV18; abundance: NA; j_gene: TRBJ2-1; d_gene: TRBD2; CDR3aa: CASSLGSQPGTNNEQFF; CDR3nt: TGTGCCAGCTCACTGGGTAGCCAGCCCGGGACTAACAATGAGCAGTTCTTC
v_gene: TRBV9; abundance: NA; j_gene: TRBJ2-7; d_gene: TRBD2; CDR3aa: CASSVGGMSTYEQYF; CDR3nt: TGTGCCAGCAGCGTGGGGGGGATGAGCACCTACGAGCAGTACTTC
v_gene: TRBV30; abundance: NA; j_gene: TRBJ2-3; d_gene: NA; CDR3aa: CAWNGGNTQYF; CDR3nt: TGTGCCTGGAATGGGGGAAATACGCAGTATTTT
v_gene: TRBV15; abundance: medium-sized; j_gene: TRBJ2-2; d_gene: NA; CDR3aa: CATNTRLEECLRELFF; CDR3nt: TGTGCCACCAATACGAGACTAGAAGAGTGTCTCCGGGAGCTGTTTTTT